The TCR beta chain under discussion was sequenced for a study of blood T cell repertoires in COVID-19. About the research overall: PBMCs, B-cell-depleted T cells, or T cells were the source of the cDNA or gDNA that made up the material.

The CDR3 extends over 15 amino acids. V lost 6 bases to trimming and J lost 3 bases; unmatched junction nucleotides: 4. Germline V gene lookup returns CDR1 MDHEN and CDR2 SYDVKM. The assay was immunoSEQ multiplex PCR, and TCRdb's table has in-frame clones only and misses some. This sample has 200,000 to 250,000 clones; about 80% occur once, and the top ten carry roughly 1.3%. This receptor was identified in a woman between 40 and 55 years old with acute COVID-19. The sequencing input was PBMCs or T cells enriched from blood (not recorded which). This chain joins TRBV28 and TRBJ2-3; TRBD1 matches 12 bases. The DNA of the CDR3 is TGTGCCAGCAGCCGGGACAGGGGGCGAACAGATACGCAGTATTTT. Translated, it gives CASSRDRGRTDTQYF.